This T cell receptor (beta chain) was found in a study of T cell responses to AZD1222 COVID-19 vaccine. Findings and limits, study-wide: CD4 TCRs associated with vaccination spanned spike, dominating at 160-218 and 743-854. As reported, nearly half of all spike-specific TCRs target variant regions that are unmutated. Only a handful of AZD1222 recipients, about six in all, had baseline seropositivity.

The repertoire was sequenced with immunoSEQ multiplex PCR; TCRdb's copy has only in-frame clones and lacks some. The sample lists about 94,000 clones; roughly 90% were seen once. Of note for this clone: Its antigen remains unknown.

The CDR3 covers 14 residues. Germline V gene sequence: CDR1 MNHEY, CDR2 SMNVEV (reference sequence). V was cut by 5 bases and J by 2 bases, with 11 bases left in between. Sequenced here: peripheral blood, sampled on day 0 of AZD1222 vaccination. The rearrangement links TRBV27 to TRBJ2-3; D possibly corresponds to TRBD1 (6 bases). This receptor was taken from an adult in good health. The CDR3 sequence: CASSRGQLTDTQYF. CDR3 DNA: TGTGCCAGCAGTCGCGGACAGCTCACAGATACGCAGTATTTT.